The 10 T cell receptor beta chains below all came from one sample that was sequenced in a study of vaccination and CD4 T cells after COVID-19. Antigens for these TCRs are unknown. Cultured CD4+ T-cell DNA underwent Oncomine TCR Beta short-read sequencing. MiXCR was run by TCRdb on the PCR reads, yielding one entry per CDR3 protein. Of 8,000 to 10,000 distinct CDR3 sequences listed, around 48% were seen once; the top ten hold 17%. Sample treatment: approximately nine-day PBMC culture with coronavirus spike peptide pools or control peptides (ViraFEST assay). Unexposed donor CD4+ T cells predated the COVID-19 pandemic, collected 2011-2018. The sequenced material came from CD4+ T cells from blood, cultured in vitro. Receptors originate from a human donor in good health.

The chain uses TRBV10-3 and TRBJ1-4; weak D call: TRBD1 (6 bases). Trimming left V 11 bases short and J 4 bases short, with 14 bases between. CDR3 length equals 13 residues. Germline V lookup: CDR1 ENHRY, CDR2 SYGVKD. The CDR3: CAVRTVGNEKLFF. The CDR3 DNA reads TGTGCCGTTAGGACAGTTGGTAATGAAAAACTGTTTTTT.

With respect to this clonotype: One end of the junction is discordant with germline, which a read error may explain. The gene calls are TRBV7-2 and TRBJ2-2; weak D call: TRBD2 (5 bases). The CDR3 contains 15 residues. Germline V gene sequence: CDR1 SGHTA, CDR2 FQGNSA. The CDR3 DNA reads as TGTGCCAGCAGTTTAGGAGCGGTAGACACCGGGGAGCTGTTTTTT. It specifies CASSLGAVDTGELFF.

This CDR3 reads CSAQPGPLAEQYF. The CDR3 DNA is TGCAGTGCGCAACCGGGACCCTTAGCCGAGCAGTACTTC. The chain is built from TRBV20-1 and TRBJ2-7; D possibly uses TRBD1 or TRBD2 (5 bases each). The CDR3 is made up of 13 amino acids. Germline loops: CDR1 DFQATT, CDR2 SNEGSKA (reference sequence). The V end was cut by 6 bases, the J end by 6 bases, with 18 bases between.

V is TRBV6-5 and J is TRBJ1-5; D not certain. The CDR3 covers 14 residues. In germline, CDR1 is MNHEY, CDR2 SVGAGI. The ends were cut back, 2 bases at V and 7 bases at J, with 12 bases in the middle. In DNA, the CDR3 is TGTGCCAGCAGTTACAGGGAAGGGAGACAGCCCCAGCATTTT. Protein: CASSYREGRQPQHF.

The V and J genes are TRBV2 and TRBJ1-6; 7 bases align to TRBD1. The CDR3 sequence is 14 residues long. Germline V gene data show CDR1 as SNHLY and CDR2 as FYNNEI. Trimming took 3 bases from V and 10 from J; bases not matched to a gene: 6. The CDR3 DNA reads TGTGCCAGCAGTGAGCGAGGGGGCGGATCACCCCTCCACTTT. Protein: CASSERGGGSPLHF.

CDR3: CSALLAGGYEQYF. CDR3 coding DNA: TGCAGTGCTCTACTAGCGGGGGGCTACGAGCAGTACTTC. The chain has TRBV20-1 and TRBJ2-7; 12 nucleotides agree with TRBD2. The CDR3 extends over 13 amino acids. V gave up 5 bases and J gave up 3 bases; unmatched junction bases: 2. Germline CDR1 reads DFQATT; CDR2 reads SNEGSKA (reference sequence).

This chain joins TRBV28 and TRBJ2-6; D unresolved. V lost 5 bases and J 2 bases, leaving 10 bases between the germline ends. Germline CDR1 reads MDHEN; CDR2 reads SYDVKM. The CDR3 spans 15 residues. CDR3 DNA: TGTGCCAGCAGTCCCGGCGGCCCTGGGGCCAACGTCCTGACTTTC. It codes for CASSPGGPGANVLTF.

The chain links TRBV19 to TRBJ2-3; no reliable D call. The germline V gene has CDR1 LNHDA and CDR2 SQIVND (reference sequence). The CDR3 has 16 amino acids. Trimming removed 2 bases from V and 7 bases from J, with 19 bases in between. The CDR3: CASSIRAVGPTNTQYF. The CDR3 coding sequence is TGTGCCAGTAGTATAAGGGCCGTCGGCCCCACTAATACGCAGTATTTT.

DNA of the CDR3: TGTGCCAGCAGTTACCATTACAGGGAGAACACTGAAGCTTTCTTT. Its translation is CASSYHYRENTEAFF. The chain uses TRBV6-5 and TRBJ1-1; tentatively, D is TRBD1 (6 bases). This CDR3 has 15 residues. Germline lookup yields CDR1 MNHEY and CDR2 SVGAGI. Trimming cost V 2 bases and J 1 base, with 11 bases left between them.

The rearrangement links TRBV6-1 to TRBJ1-5; D remains ambiguous. This CDR3 region has 14 residues. V was trimmed by 3 bases and J by 2 bases, leaving 8 bases between them. CDR1 is MNHNS, CDR2 SASEGT, per germline. CDR3 protein: CASSEGEGNQPQHF. CDR3 bases: TGTGCCAGCAGTGAGGGAGAGGGCAATCAGCCCCAGCATTTT.